Listed below are T cell receptor beta chains from one sample, sequenced in a study of blood T cell repertoires in COVID-19. Clones were sequenced by immunoSEQ multiplex PCR, and TCRdb holds only the in-frame ones, with some missing. The sample lists approximately 240,000 clones; about 83% were seen once. The sequenced sample consisted of peripheral blood. The receptors here all came from a woman aged 30 to 39 with COVID-19, enrolled during active disease. The CDR3 runs from the conserved cysteine through the conserved F or W. A D gene is named only where the DNA matches it firmly. Clone size is stated in some rows and not others, as once, few, many or a class when expanded.

abundance: many
d_gene: TRBD2
j_gene: TRBJ2-1
v_gene: TRBV4-2
CDR3nt: TGTGCCAGCAGCCAAGATAATCTAGCGGGGGCGAGAGAGCAGTTCTTC
CDR3aa: CASSQDNLAGAREQFF

abundance: -
d_gene: -
j_gene: TRBJ2-7
v_gene: TRBV20-1
CDR3nt: TGCAGTGTAGCATTCGGCGAGCAGTACTTC
CDR3aa: CSVAFGEQYF

abundance: -
d_gene: -
j_gene: TRBJ2-5
v_gene: TRBV6-2/TRBV6-3
CDR3nt: TGTGCCAGCAGTTATCTCGGACAGACACAAGAGACCCAGTACTTC
CDR3aa: CASSYLGQTQETQYF

abundance: -
d_gene: -
j_gene: TRBJ2-7
v_gene: TRBV5-4
CDR3nt: TGTGCCAGCAGCTTGGACAGAAGCTCCTACGAGCAGTACTTC
CDR3aa: CASSLDRSSYEQYF

abundance: -
d_gene: TRBD2
j_gene: TRBJ2-3
v_gene: TRBV9
CDR3nt: TGTGCCAGCAGCGTAGGGACTAGCGGCACAGATACGCAGTATTTT
CDR3aa: CASSVGTSGTDTQYF

abundance: -
d_gene: TRBD1
j_gene: TRBJ2-2
v_gene: TRBV6-5
CDR3nt: TGTGCCAGCAGCCCGGGACAGGGAGAATTTGGGGAGCTGTTTTTT
CDR3aa: CASSPGQGEFGELFF

abundance: -
d_gene: -
j_gene: TRBJ1-6
v_gene: TRBV3-1/TRBV3-2
CDR3nt: TGTGCCAGCAGCCTTAGAGGAAATTCACCCCTCCACTTT
CDR3aa: CASSLRGNSPLHF

abundance: -
d_gene: -
j_gene: TRBJ1-6
v_gene: TRBV5-1
CDR3nt: TGCGCCAGCAGCTTGGCCGCAGGCTCCTATAATTCACCCCTCCACTTT
CDR3aa: CASSLAAGSYNSPLHF

abundance: few
d_gene: -
j_gene: TRBJ1-3
v_gene: TRBV3-1/TRBV3-2
CDR3nt: TGTGCCAGCAGATTATCCAGGGCTGGAAACACCATATATTTT
CDR3aa: CASRLSRAGNTIYF

abundance: -
d_gene: -
j_gene: TRBJ1-1
v_gene: TRBV5-6
CDR3nt: TGTGCCAGCAGCGGTCCGGGACATCGAAGGAACACTGAAGCTTTCTTT
CDR3aa: CASSGPGHRRNTEAFF

abundance: -
d_gene: TRBD2
j_gene: TRBJ2-1
v_gene: TRBV5-1
CDR3nt: TGCGCCAGCAGCTTGGGAGCTAGCGGGGGCTTGGATGAGCAGTTCTTC
CDR3aa: CASSLGASGGLDEQFF

abundance: once
d_gene: -
j_gene: TRBJ2-7
v_gene: TRBV5-6
CDR3nt: TGTGCCAGCAGCTCATGGACAGTCGGTAACTCCTACGAGCAGTACTTC
CDR3aa: CASSSWTVGNSYEQYF

abundance: -
d_gene: -
j_gene: TRBJ2-7
v_gene: TRBV20-1
CDR3nt: TGCAGTGCTAGTAGGGACTGGCAAGACTACGAGCAGTACTTC
CDR3aa: CSASRDWQDYEQYF

abundance: -
d_gene: TRBD2
j_gene: TRBJ2-7
v_gene: TRBV19
CDR3nt: TGTGCCAGTAGTACCCTGGCCCCCCTTACTAGCGGGATGAATTACGAGCAGTACTTC
CDR3aa: CASSTLAPLTSGMNYEQYF

abundance: -
d_gene: -
j_gene: TRBJ1-2
v_gene: TRBV7-2
CDR3nt: TGTGCCAGCAGCTGGAACAGCCCAAACTATGGCTACACCTTC
CDR3aa: CASSWNSPNYGYTF

abundance: -
d_gene: -
j_gene: TRBJ1-6
v_gene: TRBV7-9
CDR3nt: TGTGCCAGCAGCTTGAGCTCCTATAATTCACCCCTCCACTTT
CDR3aa: CASSLSSYNSPLHF

abundance: -
d_gene: TRBD2
j_gene: TRBJ2-5
v_gene: TRBV7-3
CDR3nt: TGTGCCAGCAGGATAGGACTAGCGGGACAAGAGACCCAGTACTTC
CDR3aa: CASRIGLAGQETQYF